These 32 T cell receptor beta chains originate from one sample sequenced in a study of siplizumab effects on memory and regulatory T cells. The assay was immunoSEQ multiplex PCR, and TCRdb's table has in-frame clones only and misses some. The sample holds 85,000 to 120,000 clones, 80% to 95% seen once. Specimen: CD4+ T cells sorted from blood. The receptors stem from a human donor in good health.

The chain carries TRBV28 and TRBJ1-5, with a tentative D call TRBD1 (6 bases). This CDR3 is 13 amino acids long. The germline V and J ends were trimmed by 9 bases and 5 bases, with 14 bases remaining between them. Germline V gene data show CDR1 as MDHEN and CDR2 as SYDVKM. CDR3 nucleotide sequence: TGTGCCAGTTTAACTACAGGGTATCAGCCCCAGCATTTT. Its translation is CASLTTGYQPQHF.

The chain recombines TRBV11-2 with TRBJ1-1; unclear D gene. The ends were cut back, 3 bases at V and 1 base at J, with 12 bases in the middle. The CDR3 contains 15 residues. Germline V lookup: CDR1 SGHAT, CDR2 FQNNGV. CDR3 residues: CASSFAGRENTEAFF. The CDR3 bases are TGTGCCAGCAGCTTTGCAGGTAGGGAGAACACTGAAGCTTTCTTT.

V and J are TRBV9 and TRBJ1-2; D is perhaps TRBD1 (5 bases). The V end was cut by 1 base, the J end by 2 bases, with 12 bases between. The CDR3 runs to 15 residues. Germline V CDR1 and CDR2: SGDLS, YYNGEE. The CDR3 sequence: CASSVTGRKNYGYTF. The CDR3 DNA sequence: TGTGCCAGCAGCGTAACGGGGCGGAAGAACTATGGCTACACCTTC.

In its sample, this clone was seen once. This CDR3 is CASSFIQGRGAEAFF. The CDR3 DNA sequence: TGTGCCAGCAGTTTTATACAGGGAAGGGGAGCTGAAGCTTTCTTT. The J gene is TRBJ1-1, the V gene TRBV6-5, with a tentative D call TRBD1 (6 bases). Germline CDR1 MNHEY, CDR2 SVGAGI. The length of the CDR3 is 15 residues. Trimming pared 4 bases from V and 6 bases from J, leaving 18 bases between.

This clone was detected once. The chain couples TRBV29-1 to TRBJ2-3; the match to TRBD1 covers 8 bases. Trimming cost V 0 bases and J 3 bases; bases outside gene matches: 14. This CDR3 is 18 amino acids long. Germline-derived CDR1 and CDR2 are SQVTM and ANQGSEA. This chain's CDR3 is CSVEDTLRTGKATDTQYF. The CDR3 bases are TGCAGCGTTGAAGATACCCTACGGACAGGGAAGGCGACAGATACGCAGTATTTT.

The chain joins TRBV30 to TRBJ1-1; D gene uncertain. The length of the CDR3 is 11 residues. Germline loops: CDR1 GTSNPN, CDR2 SVGIG (reference sequence). V lost 2 bases and J 7 bases, leaving 8 bases between the germline ends. For the CDR3, the DNA is TGTGCCTGGAGTTATCGGGGTGAAGCTTTCTTT. This sequence encodes CAWSYRGEAFF.

The CDR3 protein is CASREAGGELFF. The CDR3 region has the DNA TGTGCCAGCAGAGAGGCGGGCGGGGAGCTGTTTTTT. V usage is TRBV28 and J usage is TRBJ2-2, with a tentative D call TRBD2 (5 bases). V dropped 6 bases and J dropped 7 bases, with 9 bases sitting between them. The CDR3 extends over 12 amino acids. The V gene's germline CDR1 is MDHEN and CDR2 SYDVKM.

The chain recombines TRBV18 with TRBJ2-5, with TRBD1 matching over 10 bases. CDR3 length equals 15 residues. Germline V gene data show CDR1 as KGHSH and CDR2 as LQKENI. The trim removed 4 bases at V and 4 bases at J, leaving 6 bases unmatched. In DNA form, the CDR3 reads TGTGCCAGCTCACTACAAGGGACAGGGGTAGAGACCCAGTACTTC. Protein sequence: CASSLQGTGVETQYF.

V gene TRBV15 combines with J gene TRBJ1-5, with D possibly being TRBD1 (6 bases). Trimming left V 0 bases short and J 2 bases short, with 11 bases between. The length of the CDR3 is 16 residues. Looked up from germline, CDR1 is LNHNV and CDR2 is YYDKDF (reference sequence). The CDR3 coding sequence is TGTGCCACCAGCAGAGATCGGGGGCTAGGCAATCAGCCCCAGCATTTT. Protein sequence: CATSRDRGLGNQPQHF.

The rearrangement uses TRBV9 and TRBJ2-3; D gene unclear. Germline lookup yields CDR1 SGDLS and CDR2 YYNGEE. This CDR3 spans 12 amino acids. Trimming took off 4 bases at V and 6 bases at J, with 9 bases between the two ends. The CDR3 sequence is CASSLSWDTQYF. The CDR3 DNA sequence: TGTGCCAGCAGCCTTAGCTGGGATACGCAGTATTTT.

J is TRBJ1-2 and V is TRBV4-1; D gene uncertain. Germline CDR1 and CDR2: MGHRA and YSYEKL. The CDR3 runs to 16 residues. Trimming stripped 1 base from V and 2 bases from J, with 14 bases between. CDR3 nucleotide sequence: TGCGCCAGCAGCCAAGTCGTTGCCAGGAAGAACTATGGCTACACCTTC. Amino acid sequence: CASSQVVARKNYGYTF.

This clone occurred once. V usage is TRBV5-1 and J usage is TRBJ2-7; D call uncertain. Germline V gene lookup returns CDR1 SGHRS and CDR2 YFSETQ. The CDR3 totals 13 residues. The V end was cut by 2 bases, the J end by 5 bases, with 11 bases between. The CDR3 bases are TGCGCCAGCAGCTTTACGGCGTCAGACGAGCAGTACTTC. Protein sequence: CASSFTASDEQYF.

The CDR3 reads CASSLDSDTQYF. Here the CDR3 DNA reads TGTGCCAGCAGCTTAGATTCGGATACGCAGTATTTT. The rearrangement joins TRBV11-3 to TRBJ2-3; D is unresolved. The CDR3 runs 12 residues. Trimming took off 0 bases at V and 6 bases at J, with 4 bases between the two ends. CDR1 SGHNT and CDR2 YENEEA come from the germline V gene.

The J gene is TRBJ2-3, the V gene TRBV7-6; D remains ambiguous. This CDR3 contains 12 residues. Trimming took off 1 base at V and 6 bases at J, with 5 bases between the two ends. From germline, CDR1 is SGHVS and CDR2 FNYEAQ. CDR3 in amino acids: CASSLGRDTQYF. CDR3 nucleotides: TGTGCCAGCAGCTTAGGGCGGGATACGCAGTATTTT. Variable domain in full (rest from reference TRBV7-6 and TRBJ2-3): GAGVSQSPRYKVTKRGQDVALRCDPISGHVSLYWYRQALGQGPEFLTYFNYEAQQDKSGLPNDRFSAERPEGSISTLTIQRTEQRDSAMYRCASSLGRDTQYFGPGTRLTVL.

The V gene is TRBV10-3, the J gene TRBJ2-7; D perhaps matches TRBD1 (5 bases). The CDR3 is 13 amino acids. Germline V gene data show CDR1 as ENHRY and CDR2 as SYGVKD. Deletions cut 10 bases from V and 7 bases from J, with 20 bases between. CDR3 residues: CATEALGLGEQYF. CDR3 DNA: TGTGCCACCGAAGCATTGGGGCTAGGGGAGCAGTACTTC.

The chain uses TRBV5-4 and TRBJ1-1; perhaps TRBD1 as D (5 bases). There are 14 residues in the CDR3. The germline CDR1 and CDR2 sequences are SGHNT and YYREEE (reference sequence). Trimming took off 3 bases at V and 6 bases at J, with 15 bases between the two ends. The CDR3: CASSSRVAGAEAFF. The DNA for the CDR3 is TGTGCCAGCAGCTCCAGGGTCGCTGGGGCTGAAGCTTTCTTT.

J is TRBJ1-4 and V is TRBV11-2, with D unclear. Germline values: CDR1 SGHAT, CDR2 FQNNGV. V lost 5 bases and J 8 bases, leaving 12 bases between the germline ends. The CDR3 length is 13 residues. CDR3 sequence: CASSARNSEKLFF. Here the CDR3 DNA reads TGTGCCAGCAGCGCCCGAAACTCAGAAAAACTGTTTTTT.

As DNA, the CDR3 is TGTGCCAGTAGTACGGGACAGGGGTGGGAGACCCAGTACTTC. This sequence encodes CASSTGQGWETQYF. The chain carries TRBV19 and TRBJ2-5; 10 bases line up with TRBD1. V gave up 4 bases and J gave up 5 bases; unmatched junction bases: 4. Germline CDR1 LNHDA, CDR2 SQIVND (reference sequence). This CDR3 has 14 residues.

J is TRBJ1-1 and V is TRBV6-6; a weak D match, TRBD1 (6 bases). Between the trimmed V and J ends, which lost 6 bases and 0 bases, there was a span of 14 bases. CDR1 is MNHNY and CDR2 is SVGAGI in the germline V gene (reference sequence). The CDR3 loop spans 15 amino acids. DNA of the CDR3: TGTGCCAGCAGAGGGGGAGGGGGAATGAACACTGAAGCTTTCTTT. Translated: CASRGGGGMNTEAFF.

J is TRBJ2-3 and V is TRBV6-5, with D hard to call. Looked up from germline, CDR1 is MNHEY and CDR2 is SVGAGI. The CDR3 contains 13 residues. V lost 5 bases, J lost 5 bases, and 11 bases lay in between. Here the CDR3 reads CASSDTLQDTQYF. In DNA form, the CDR3 reads TGTGCCAGCAGTGATACCCTCCAAGATACGCAGTATTTT.

The chain recombines TRBV7-9 with TRBJ2-1, with TRBD1 identical over 9 bases. V lost 4 bases and J lost 9; bases outside the gene matches: 10. CDR1 is SEHNR, CDR2 FQNEAQ, per germline (reference sequence). The CDR3 is 15 residues long. The CDR3: CASSSPGTGRIEQFF. In DNA, the CDR3 is TGTGCCAGCAGCTCTCCCGGGACAGGGAGAATTGAGCAGTTCTTC.

The V call is TRBV19, the J call TRBJ1-2; 7 nucleotides align to TRBD1. Losses at the gene ends were 6 bases for V and 7 bases for J; bases not matched to a gene: 11. The CDR3 covers 14 residues. In germline, CDR1 is LNHDA, CDR2 SQIVND (reference sequence). The CDR3 sequence is CASRPRDRSLGYTF. The DNA of the CDR3 is TGTGCCAGTAGGCCCCGGGACAGAAGTCTTGGCTACACCTTC. Full variable domain (remainder filled in from reference TRBV19 and TRBJ1-2): DGGITQSPKYLFRKEGQNVTLSCEQNLNHDAMYWYRQDPGQGLRLIYYSQIVNDFQKGDIAEGYSVSREKKESFPLTVTSAQKNPTAFYLCASRPRDRSLGYTFGSGTRLTVV.

The V call is TRBV7-9, the J call TRBJ2-1; weak D call: TRBD2 (5 bases). The V gene's germline CDR1 is SEHNR and CDR2 FQNEAQ (reference sequence). V lost 3 bases and J 8 bases, leaving 11 bases between the germline ends. This CDR3 is built from 13 residues. The CDR3, as DNA: TGTGCCAGCAGCTTTGGTTCCGGGGATGAGCAGTTCTTC. This sequence encodes CASSFGSGDEQFF.

In DNA, the CDR3 is TGCGCCAGCCCCGGGCAGCCCCAGCATTTT. Its translation: CASPGQPQHF. The chain is built from TRBV5-1 and TRBJ1-5; D is uncertain. The germline CDR1 and CDR2 sequences are SGHRS and YFSETQ. CDR3 length: 10 amino acids. Trimming took 7 bases from V and 7 from J, leaving 6 bases between them.

The chain is built from TRBV5-6 and TRBJ1-1; D is ambiguous. Germline V gene lookup returns CDR1 SGHDT and CDR2 YYEEEE. This CDR3 is built from 13 residues. Trimming shortened V by 0 bases and J by 8 bases, and 11 bases separated the two germline ends. The CDR3 here is CASSLASVGEAFF. CDR3 DNA sequence: TGTGCCAGCAGCTTGGCGTCCGTCGGGGAAGCTTTCTTT.

The chain couples TRBV9 to TRBJ1-1, with 7 bases lining up with TRBD1. J lost 1 base, V lost 4 bases, and 1 base had no gene match. The CDR3 totals 13 residues. The germline V gene encodes CDR1 SGDLS and CDR2 YYNGEE. CDR3 DNA sequence: TGTGCCAGCAGCTGGACAGGGAACACTGAAGCTTTCTTT. Protein: CASSWTGNTEAFF.

The V call is TRBV15, the J call TRBJ2-1; a weak D match, TRBD2 (6 bases). CDR1 and CDR2 (germline): LNHNV, YYDKDF (reference sequence). Between the trimmed V and J ends, which lost 0 bases and 4 bases, there was a span of 25 bases. CDR3 length: 20 amino acids. CDR3 loop: CATSREIGRTTPFFYNEQFF. In DNA form, the CDR3 reads TGTGCCACCAGCAGAGAGATTGGGCGGACTACTCCCTTCTTTTACAATGAGCAGTTCTTC.

V usage is TRBV15 and J usage is TRBJ2-7; the D call may be TRBD1 or TRBD2 (6 bases each). This CDR3 spans 15 amino acids. V gave up 4 bases and J gave up 3 bases, with 16 bases separating them. Germline-derived CDR1 and CDR2 are LNHNV and YYDKDF (reference sequence). This chain's CDR3 is CATSKGGTDLYEQYF. Written as DNA, the CDR3 is TGTGCCACCAGCAAAGGGGGGACGGACCTCTACGAGCAGTACTTC. The full variable domain, rest sourced from reference TRBV15 and TRBJ2-7, is DAMVIQNPRYQVTQFGKPVTLSCSQTLNHNVMYWYQQKSSQAPKLLFHYYDKDFNNEADTPDNFQSRRPNTSFCFLDIRSPGLGDTAMYLCATSKGGTDLYEQYFGPGTRLTVT.

This clone was detected once. The CDR3 loop is CASSAGTGLSPLHF. The CDR3 nucleotides read TGTGCCAGCAGTGCCGGGACAGGGCTTTCACCCCTCCACTTT. The chain employs TRBV2 and TRBJ1-6; TRBD1 matches at 9 bases. The CDR3 runs to 14 residues. After removal of 4 bases from V and 9 bases from J, the junction contained 4 bases not matched to a gene. CDR1 is SNHLY, CDR2 FYNNEI, per germline. The full variable domain, rest sourced from reference TRBV2 and TRBJ1-6, is EPEVTQTPSHQVTQMGQEVILRCVPISNHLYFYWYRQILGQKVEFLVSFYNNEISEKSEIFDDQFSVERPDGSNFTLKIRSTKLEDSAMYFCASSAGTGLSPLHFGNGTRLTVT.

The J gene is TRBJ2-3, the V gene TRBV7-9; a possible D gene is TRBD2 (5 bases). The germline CDR1 and CDR2 sequences are SEHNR and FQNEAQ (reference sequence). The CDR3 spans 15 residues. V was pared by 4 bases and J by 4 bases, with 15 bases between. In DNA form, the CDR3 reads TGTGCCAGCAGCTCTCCGGGGAAGCAGGCAGATACGCAGTATTTT. It encodes CASSSPGKQADTQYF.

V gene TRBV5-6 combines with J gene TRBJ2-1; D unclear. Deletions cut 1 base from V and 7 bases from J, with 6 bases between. The germline CDR1 and CDR2 sequences are SGHDT and YYEEEE. The CDR3 extends over 12 amino acids. CDR3 protein: CASSLLGNEQFF. In DNA form, the CDR3 reads TGTGCCAGCAGCTTGCTGGGGAATGAGCAGTTCTTC.

The rearrangement joins TRBV7-8 to TRBJ2-2, with TRBD2 identical over 7 bases. Germline V gene lookup returns CDR1 SGHVS and CDR2 FQNEAQ. The CDR3 covers 14 residues. V gave up 8 bases and J gave up 4 bases; unmatched junction bases: 7. The CDR3 DNA reads as TGTGCCAGCGGGGGGGTTCGTGGCACCGGGGAGCTGTTTTTT. This translates into CASGGVRGTGELFF.